This T cell receptor (beta chain) came from a study of blood T cell repertoires in COVID-19. Background on the study: From the United States, Italy and Spain came samples of acute and convalescent COVID-19.

The CDR3 sequence is 13 residues long. Trimming took 0 bases from V and 10 from J, leaving 13 bases between them. CDR1 and CDR2 from the germline V gene are SGHNT and YYREEE (reference sequence). Study processing details: Counts of nucleated cells, estimated from reference gene primer amplification, were obtained. TCRdb keeps only in-frame clones here, not all; method: immunoSEQ multiplex PCR. V and J calls plus clone size are reproduced from that table; the DNA served to infer D and trimming. Counted here are some 130,000 clones, about four fifths occurring once; the ten biggest clones make up about 15%.

The rearrangement links TRBV5-4 to TRBJ1-1, with D uncertain. The sequenced sample consisted of peripheral blood. The TCR originated in a woman at least 80 years old with acute or convalescent COVID-19. In nucleotides, the CDR3 is TGTGCCAGCAGCTTGGGGACGGCGGCGGGAGCTTTCTTT. Its protein is CASSLGTAAGAFF.